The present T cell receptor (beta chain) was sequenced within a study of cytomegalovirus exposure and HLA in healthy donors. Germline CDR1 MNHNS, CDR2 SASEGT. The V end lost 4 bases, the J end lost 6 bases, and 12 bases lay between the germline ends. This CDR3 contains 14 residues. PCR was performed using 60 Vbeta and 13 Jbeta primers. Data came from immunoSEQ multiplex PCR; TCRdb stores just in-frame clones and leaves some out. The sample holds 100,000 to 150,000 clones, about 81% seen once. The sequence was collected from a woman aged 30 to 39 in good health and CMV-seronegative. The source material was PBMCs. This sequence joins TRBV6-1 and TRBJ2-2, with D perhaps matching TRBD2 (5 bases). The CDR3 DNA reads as TGTGCCAGCAGTGCGTTAGGACTGGCCGGGGAGCTGTTTTTT. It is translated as CASSALGLAGELFF.